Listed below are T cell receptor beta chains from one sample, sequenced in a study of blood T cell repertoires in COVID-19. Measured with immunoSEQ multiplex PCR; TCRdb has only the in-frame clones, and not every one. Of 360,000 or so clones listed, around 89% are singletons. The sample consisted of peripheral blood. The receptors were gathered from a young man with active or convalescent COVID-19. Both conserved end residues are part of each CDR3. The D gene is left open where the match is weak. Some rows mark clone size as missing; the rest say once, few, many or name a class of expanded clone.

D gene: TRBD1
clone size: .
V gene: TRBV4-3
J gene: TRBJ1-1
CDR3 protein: CASSHGDRGRLTEAFF
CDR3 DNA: TGCGCCAGCAGCCATGGGGACAGGGGGCGTCTCACTGAAGCTTTCTTT

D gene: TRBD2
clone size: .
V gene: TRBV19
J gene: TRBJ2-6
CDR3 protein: CASSIRLADGAANVLTF
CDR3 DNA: TGTGCCAGTAGTATCCGACTAGCGGACGGCGCGGCCAACGTCCTGACTTTC

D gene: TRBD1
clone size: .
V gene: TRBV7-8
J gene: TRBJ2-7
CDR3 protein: CASSSYRGVDEQYF
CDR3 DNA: TGTGCCAGCAGCTCCTACAGGGGAGTGGACGAGCAGTACTTC

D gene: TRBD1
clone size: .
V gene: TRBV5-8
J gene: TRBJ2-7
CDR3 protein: CASSFTGALYEQYF
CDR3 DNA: TGTGCCAGCAGCTTCACAGGGGCCCTATACGAGCAGTACTTC

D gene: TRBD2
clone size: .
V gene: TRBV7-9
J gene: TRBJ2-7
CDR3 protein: CASSAQAGISYEQYF
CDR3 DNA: TGTGCCAGCAGCGCACAAGCGGGGATCTCCTACGAGCAGTACTTC

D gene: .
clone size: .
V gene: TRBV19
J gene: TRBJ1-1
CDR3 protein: CASSHGGYTEAFF
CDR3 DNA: TGTGCCAGTAGTCATGGGGGGTACACTGAAGCTTTCTTT

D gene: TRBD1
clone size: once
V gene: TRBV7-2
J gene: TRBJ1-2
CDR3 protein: CASSRRYRGQGGYTF
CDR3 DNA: TGTGCCAGCAGCAGACGCTACAGGGGGCAAGGAGGCTACACCTTC

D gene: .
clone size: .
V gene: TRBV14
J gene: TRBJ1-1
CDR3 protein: CPGGREGTEAFF
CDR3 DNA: TGTCCTGGGGGCAGGGAAGGCACTGAAGCTTTCTTT

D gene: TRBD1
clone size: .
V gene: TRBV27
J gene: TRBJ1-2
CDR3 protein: CASSLDRGLYGYTF
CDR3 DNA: TGTGCCAGCAGTTTGGACAGGGGGTTATACGGCTACACCTTC

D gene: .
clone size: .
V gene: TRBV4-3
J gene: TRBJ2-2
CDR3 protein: CASGVAVGTDTGELFF
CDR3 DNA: TGCGCCAGCGGGGTAGCGGTGGGAACGGACACCGGGGAGCTGTTTTTT

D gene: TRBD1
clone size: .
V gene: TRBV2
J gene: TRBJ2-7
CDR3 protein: CASNRQGNYEQYF
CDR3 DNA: TGTGCCAGCAATCGACAGGGGAACTACGAGCAGTACTTC

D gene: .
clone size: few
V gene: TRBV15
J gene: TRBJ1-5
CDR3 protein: CATSRGTLRDQPQHF
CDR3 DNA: TGTGCCACCAGCAGGGGGACATTACGCGATCAGCCCCAGCATTTT

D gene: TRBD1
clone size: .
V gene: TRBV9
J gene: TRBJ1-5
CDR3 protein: CASSVGTGGNQPQHF
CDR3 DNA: TGTGCCAGCAGCGTAGGGACAGGGGGCAATCAGCCCCAGCATTTT

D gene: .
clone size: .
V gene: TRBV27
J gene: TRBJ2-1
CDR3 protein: CASSLLAGGPSLFF
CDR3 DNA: TGTGCCAGCAGTTTATTGGCTGGAGGGCCGTCTCTGTTCTTC

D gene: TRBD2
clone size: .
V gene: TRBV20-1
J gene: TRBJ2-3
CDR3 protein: CSASGALAVTDTQYF
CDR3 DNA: TGCAGTGCCAGTGGGGCCCTAGCGGTAACAGATACGCAGTATTTT

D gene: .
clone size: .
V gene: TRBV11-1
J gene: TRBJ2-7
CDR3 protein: CASTSSGVREQYF
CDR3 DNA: TGTGCCAGCACCTCCTCCGGGGTACGGGAGCAGTACTTC

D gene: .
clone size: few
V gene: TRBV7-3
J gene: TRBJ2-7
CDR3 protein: CASSLDSAAYEQYF
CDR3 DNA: TGTGCCAGCAGCTTAGATAGCGCAGCCTACGAGCAGTACTTC

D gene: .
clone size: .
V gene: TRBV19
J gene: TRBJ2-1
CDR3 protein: CASRGRVTGSYNEQFF
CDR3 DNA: TGTGCCAGTAGGGGTCGGGTCACTGGCTCCTACAATGAGCAGTTCTTC

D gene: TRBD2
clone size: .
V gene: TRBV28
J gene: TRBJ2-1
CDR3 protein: CASKGYAGLYNEQFF
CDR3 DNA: TGTGCCAGTAAGGGCTACGCGGGACTATACAATGAGCAGTTCTTC

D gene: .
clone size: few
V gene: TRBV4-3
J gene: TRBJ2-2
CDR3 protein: CASSQDGGGNTGELFF
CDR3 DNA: TGCGCCAGCAGCCAAGACGGTGGTGGGAACACCGGGGAGCTGTTTTTT

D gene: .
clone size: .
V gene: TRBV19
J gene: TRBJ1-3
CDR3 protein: CASRSRGHLGGSGNTIYF
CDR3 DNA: TGTGCCAGTAGATCGAGGGGACACCTAGGGGGCTCTGGAAACACCATATATTTT

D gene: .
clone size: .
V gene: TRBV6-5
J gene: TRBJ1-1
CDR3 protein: CASSQGNTEAFF
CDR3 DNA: TGTGCCAGCAGTCAGGGGAACACTGAAGCTTTCTTT

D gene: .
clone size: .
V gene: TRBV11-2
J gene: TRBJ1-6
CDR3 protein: CASSRRGDYNSPLHF
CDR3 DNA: TGTGCCAGCAGCCGGCGGGGGGACTATAATTCACCCCTCCACTTT

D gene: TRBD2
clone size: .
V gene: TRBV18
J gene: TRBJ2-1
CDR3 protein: CASSTRTSGTSNEQFF
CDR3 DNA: TGTGCCAGCTCAACCCGGACTAGCGGGACCTCCAATGAGCAGTTCTTC

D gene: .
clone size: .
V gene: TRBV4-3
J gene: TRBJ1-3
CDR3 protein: CASSPRVGNTIYF
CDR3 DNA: TGCGCCAGCAGCCCCCGGGTAGGAAACACCATATATTTT

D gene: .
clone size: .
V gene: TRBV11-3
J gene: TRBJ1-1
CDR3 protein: CASSIGGDTEAFF
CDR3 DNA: TGTGCCAGCAGCATAGGGGGGGACACTGAAGCTTTCTTT

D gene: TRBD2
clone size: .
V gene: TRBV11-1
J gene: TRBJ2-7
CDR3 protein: CASSSLAGGLYEQYF
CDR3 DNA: TGTGCCAGCAGCTCCTTAGCGGGGGGATTATACGAGCAGTACTTC

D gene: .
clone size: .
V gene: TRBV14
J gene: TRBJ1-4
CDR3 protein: CASSQGGLDNEKLFF
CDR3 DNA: TGTGCCAGCAGCCAAGGGGGGCTGGATAATGAAAAACTGTTTTTT

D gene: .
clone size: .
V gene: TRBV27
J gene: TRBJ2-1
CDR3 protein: CASSLVGALYNEQFF
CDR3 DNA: TGTGCCAGCAGTTTAGTGGGGGCTCTGTACAATGAGCAGTTCTTC

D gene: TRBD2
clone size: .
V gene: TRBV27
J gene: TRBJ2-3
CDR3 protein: CASSLILAGGTDTQYF
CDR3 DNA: TGTGCCAGCAGTTTAATTCTAGCGGGCGGCACAGATACGCAGTATTTT

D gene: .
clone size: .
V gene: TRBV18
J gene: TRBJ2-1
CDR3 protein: CASSPRLNEQFF
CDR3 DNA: TGTGCCAGCTCACCGAGGCTCAATGAGCAGTTCTTC

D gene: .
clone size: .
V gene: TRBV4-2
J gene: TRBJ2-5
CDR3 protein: CASSQVGLAETQYF
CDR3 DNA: TGTGCCAGCAGCCAAGTAGGGCTAGCTGAGACCCAGTACTTC

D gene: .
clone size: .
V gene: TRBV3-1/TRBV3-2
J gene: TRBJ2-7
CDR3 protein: CASSHGGALYEQYF
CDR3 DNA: TGTGCCAGCAGCCATGGTGGGGCCCTCTACGAGCAGTACTTC

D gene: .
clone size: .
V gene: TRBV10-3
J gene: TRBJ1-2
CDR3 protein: CAISGGLDGYTF
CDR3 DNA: TGTGCCATCAGTGGAGGGCTAGATGGCTACACCTTC

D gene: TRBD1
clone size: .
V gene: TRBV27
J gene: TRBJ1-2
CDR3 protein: CASSSPGQRMYGYTF
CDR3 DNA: TGTGCCAGCAGTTCACCGGGACAGAGGATGTATGGCTACACCTTC

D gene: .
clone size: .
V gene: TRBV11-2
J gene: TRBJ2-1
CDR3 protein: CASSLVAGSYYNEQFF
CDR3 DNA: TGTGCCAGCAGCTTAGTGGCGGGGAGTTACTACAATGAGCAGTTCTTC